The clone carrying this TCR beta chain was recorded many times. Its target is unknown. The CDR3 length is 16 residues. The germline gives CDR1 SGHTA, CDR2 FQGNSA. With V trimmed by 4 bases and J by 5 bases, 10 bases remained unmatched. This entry belongs to a study of T cells in Graves' hyperthyroidism and ophthalmopathy. Study information: Staff took peripheral blood when the initial diagnosis was made, before any treatment began.

Study-level findings and limits: Most expanded thyroid clonotypes above 0.001 recurred in blood.

Uncontrolled infection, other autoimmune disease, pregnancy and lactation each barred patients from inclusion. Based on clinical symptoms, serum thyroxine and TRAb, thyroid ultrasound and orbital computed tomography, diagnoses were reached. Amplified TCR beta CDR3 regions came from RNA transcripts. Carried out on the TCR CDR3, a first-round RT-PCR used the HTBI primer set. Via MiXCR, TCRdb re-called the multiplex PCR reads, giving one row per CDR3 protein. The sample carries around 600,000 distinct CDR3 sequences, 13% to 15% recorded once. The chain uses TRBV7-2 and TRBJ1-2; 10 bases agree with TRBD1. The sequenced material came from blood. The TCR originated in a woman aged 18 to 35 with Graves' ophthalmopathy. CDR3 protein: CASSSSGTGAIYGYTF. The DNA of the CDR3 is TGTGCCAGCAGCTCATCCGGGACAGGGGCCATTTATGGCTACACCTTC.